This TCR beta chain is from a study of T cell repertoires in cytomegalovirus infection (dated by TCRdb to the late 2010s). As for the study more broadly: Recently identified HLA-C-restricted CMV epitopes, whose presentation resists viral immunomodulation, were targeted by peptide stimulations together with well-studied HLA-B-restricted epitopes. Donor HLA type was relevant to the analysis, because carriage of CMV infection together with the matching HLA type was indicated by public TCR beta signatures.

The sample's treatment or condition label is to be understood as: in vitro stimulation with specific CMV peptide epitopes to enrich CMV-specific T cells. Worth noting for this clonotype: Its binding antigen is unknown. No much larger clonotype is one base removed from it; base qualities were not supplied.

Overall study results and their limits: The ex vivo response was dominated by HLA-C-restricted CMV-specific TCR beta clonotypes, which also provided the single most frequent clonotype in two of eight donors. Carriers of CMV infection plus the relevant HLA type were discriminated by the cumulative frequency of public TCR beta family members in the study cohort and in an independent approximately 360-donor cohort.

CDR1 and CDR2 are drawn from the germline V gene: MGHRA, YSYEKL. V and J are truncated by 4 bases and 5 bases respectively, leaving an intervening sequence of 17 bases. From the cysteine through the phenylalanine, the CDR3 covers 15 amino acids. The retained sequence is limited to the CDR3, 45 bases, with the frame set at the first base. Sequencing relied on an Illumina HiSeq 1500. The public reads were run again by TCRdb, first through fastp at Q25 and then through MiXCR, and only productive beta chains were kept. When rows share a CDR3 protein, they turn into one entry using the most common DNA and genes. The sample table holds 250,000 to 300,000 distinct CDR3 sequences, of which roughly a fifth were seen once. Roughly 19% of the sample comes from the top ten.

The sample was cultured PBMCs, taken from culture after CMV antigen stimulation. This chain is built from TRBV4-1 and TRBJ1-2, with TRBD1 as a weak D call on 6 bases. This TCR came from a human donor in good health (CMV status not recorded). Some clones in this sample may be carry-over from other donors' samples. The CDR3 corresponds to CASSPTGPGGYGYTF. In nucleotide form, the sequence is TGCGCCAGCAGCCCAACAGGGCCCGGAGGGTATGGCTACACCTTC.